This T cell receptor (beta chain) was identified during a study of T cell changes during pregnancy in multiple sclerosis. This clone has more than one count but fewer than ten. The germline V gene has CDR1 SGDLS and CDR2 YYNGEE. The CDR3 has 14 amino acids. V was shortened by 0 bases and J by 1 base, with 7 bases between the two germline ends. Produced via immunoSEQ multiplex PCR; TCRdb's table is partial and in-frame only. The sample comprises fewer than 95,000 clones, around 90% of which are singletons, and approximately 1.6% rests with the top ten. This TCR was sampled from a female donor in good health, enrolled as a control in a pregnancy study. The input for sequencing was peripheral blood, taken in the first trimester of pregnancy. The chain has TRBV9 and TRBJ1-1; TRBD1 might be the D (6 bases). The DNA for the CDR3 is TGTGCCAGCAGCGTAGTAGGGGGGAACACTGAAGCTTTCTTT. The encoded protein is CASSVVGGNTEAFF.